The sequence of this T cell receptor (beta chain) was determined in a study of blood T cells in healthy people across ages. The wider study: Researchers report that template switching captured about one barcoded beta molecule per two T cells. Study-wide results and caveats: Expanded clonotype changes were possibly confounded by unknown donor CMV status.

In regard to this clonotype: Its matching antigen is unknown.

A sample-barcoded 5' primer and a J-beta primer mix were used in a second PCR of about 7 to 12 cycles. A template-switch adaptor that had 12 random nucleotides put a tag on each cDNA molecule. TCRdb processed the 5' RACE reads anew with MiXCR; each CDR3 protein has one entry. The table records about 900,000 distinct CDR3 sequences, 62% of them present only once. The people who gave samples were healthy Caucasians from Russia, aged roughly 6 to 100. There are 16 residues in the CDR3. The V gene lost 0 bases and the J gene lost 3 bases, with 12 bases spanning the gap. CDR1 and CDR2 (germline): SGDLS, YYNGEE.

This chain links TRBV9 with TRBJ1-4, with D perhaps TRBD1 (5 bases). The TCR was taken from a man aged 30-40 years in good health. Sequenced material: blood. The CDR3 DNA sequence: TGTGCCAGCAGCGTAGCTCTGGGGGTACCTAATGAAAAACTGTTTTTT. Protein sequence: CASSVALGVPNEKLFF.